These 13 T cell receptor beta chains were sequenced from one sample in a study of T cells in localized non-small cell lung cancer. This table comes from immunoSEQ multiplex PCR, and its TCRdb copy is limited to in-frame clones, with some not included. The sample carries tens of thousands of clones, approximately 90% recorded once. The sequenced sample was peripheral blood mononuclear cells, obtained before any cancer treatment. Source of these receptors: a male donor older than 55 with stage II lung adenocarcinoma.

This chain uses TRBV7-9 with TRBJ2-7; D could derive from TRBD1 or TRBD2 (7 bases each). The CDR3 runs 13 residues. V lost 4 bases and J lost 2, with 9 bases in between. Per germline, CDR1 SEHNR and CDR2 FQNEAQ (reference sequence). The CDR3 DNA follows: TGTGCCAGCAGCTCAGGGGGGGCCTACGAGCAGTACTTC. It yields the protein CASSSGGAYEQYF.

This clone appeared a single time. The genes are TRBV11-2 and TRBJ2-1; the match to TRBD2 covers 13 bases. Losses at the gene ends were 3 bases for V and 5 bases for J; bases not matched to a gene: 13. CDR1 SGHAT and CDR2 FQNNGV come from the germline V gene. The CDR3 extends over 19 amino acids. The CDR3 bases are TGTGCCAGCAGCTTCCGCAGGACTAGCGGGAGTGGAGGCGACAATGAGCAGTTCTTC. Residues: CASSFRRTSGSGGDNEQFF.

V is TRBV5-1 and J is TRBJ2-5, with D perhaps being TRBD1 or TRBD2 (5 bases each). V was cut by 2 bases and J by 1 base, with 9 bases left in between. Germline CDR1 SGHRS, CDR2 YFSETQ. This CDR3 is 14 amino acids long. CDR3 loop: CASSLSGTQETQYF. CDR3 in DNA: TGCGCCAGCAGCTTATCTGGGACCCAAGAGACCCAGTACTTC.

The rearrangement links TRBV28 to TRBJ1-5, with 10 nucleotides matching TRBD1. Unmatched junction bases numbered 5, after V lost 2 bases and J lost 7 bases. The CDR3 loop spans 15 amino acids. The germline V gene has CDR1 MDHEN and CDR2 SYDVKM. In nucleotides, the CDR3 is TGTGCCAGCAGTTTAGGGACAGGGGACGGGCAGCCCCAGCATTTT. This sequence encodes CASSLGTGDGQPQHF.

This sequence joins TRBV2 and TRBJ1-4, with a tentative D call TRBD1 (5 bases). The CDR3 spans 13 residues. Germline V gene lookup returns CDR1 SNHLY and CDR2 FYNNEI. V was pared by 6 bases and J by 11 bases, with 16 bases between. Here the CDR3 DNA reads TGTGCCAGCAGGGTCCTGCCGGGGGAGAAACTGTTTTTT. It codes for CASRVLPGEKLFF.

This sequence joins TRBV11-2 and TRBJ2-2; the D is unclear. Germline CDR1 reads SGHAT; CDR2 reads FQNNGV. Trimming removed 3 bases from V and 13 bases from J, with 12 bases in between. The CDR3 has 12 amino acids. In DNA, the CDR3 is TGTGCCAGCAGCTTTTTAGCTCGTACGCTGTTTTTT. This gives the protein CASSFLARTLFF.

The rearrangement joins TRBV5-5 to TRBJ1-4, with 7 bases lining up with TRBD1. The V and J ends lost 1 base and 7 bases, in that order; junction bases with no gene match: 4. This CDR3 spans 14 amino acids. Germline V gives CDR1 SGHKS, CDR2 YYEKEE (reference sequence). The CDR3 DNA follows: TGTGCCAGCAGCTTGAGCCCAGGGGGTGAAAAACTGTTTTTT. This sequence encodes CASSLSPGGEKLFF.

The chain links TRBV4-1 to TRBJ2-3; TRBD2 matches 9 bases. The CDR3 covers 16 residues. V was pared by 0 bases and J by 6 bases, with 7 bases of the junction left unmatched. CDR1 and CDR2 from the germline V gene are MGHRA and YSYEKL. The CDR3 here is CASSQDTREGLDTQYF. CDR3 bases: TGCGCCAGCAGCCAAGATACGCGGGAGGGCCTGGATACGCAGTATTTT.

V gene TRBV15 combines with J gene TRBJ1-5, with no clear D. Germline-derived CDR1 and CDR2 are LNHNV and YYDKDF (reference sequence). The V and J ends lost 0 bases and 7 bases respectively, with 4 bases between them. This CDR3 region has 12 residues. CDR3: CATSRDRQPQHF. CDR3 in DNA: TGTGCCACCAGCAGAGATAGGCAGCCCCAGCATTTT. The full variable domain, with the rest looked up from reference TRBV15 and TRBJ1-5, is DAMVIQNPRYQVTQFGKPVTLSCSQTLNHNVMYWYQQKSSQAPKLLFHYYDKDFNNEADTPDNFQSRRPNTSFCFLDIRSPGLGDTAMYLCATSRDRQPQHFGDGTRLSIL.

The CDR3 reads CASKLGLNTEAFF. CDR3 coding DNA: TGTGCCAGCAAACTGGGATTGAACACTGAAGCTTTCTTT. The rearrangement links TRBV6-1 to TRBJ1-1, with unresolved D. Trimming left V 7 bases short and J 0 bases short, with 9 bases between. Looked up from germline, CDR1 is MNHNS and CDR2 is SASEGT. This CDR3 is built from 13 residues.

The V call is TRBV2, the J call TRBJ1-2; D call uncertain. The CDR3 has 10 residues. Germline CDR1 reads SNHLY; CDR2 reads FYNNEI. V was trimmed by 8 bases and J by 5 bases, leaving 6 bases between them. Here the CDR3 DNA reads TGTGCCAGCCAGGTTTATGGCTACACCTTC. Encoded protein: CASQVYGYTF.

The chain links TRBV9 to TRBJ2-7; no clear D gene. V was shortened by 0 bases and J by 3 bases, with 10 bases between the two germline ends. Germline V lookup: CDR1 SGDLS, CDR2 YYNGEE. CDR3 length equals 14 residues. The CDR3 DNA reads as TGTGCCAGCAGCGTAGATGTGCAGAGCTACGAGCAGTACTTC. It yields the protein CASSVDVQSYEQYF.

The rearrangement links TRBV30 to TRBJ1-3, with a tentative D call TRBD1 (5 bases). V lost 2 bases and J 0 bases, leaving 8 bases between the germline ends. CDR3 size: 14 residues. The germline V gene has CDR1 GTSNPN and CDR2 SVGIG (reference sequence). CDR3 coding DNA: TGTGCCTGGAGTCAGGGTGACTCTGGAAACACCATATATTTT. Amino acid sequence: CAWSQGDSGNTIYF.